This T cell receptor beta chain comes out of a study of OX40 agonist ivuxolimab in advanced cancers. Broadly, across the study: Ivuxolimab, which targeted the costimulatory receptor OX40 (CD134), was an agonistic, fully human IgG2 monoclonal antibody. Intravenous ivuxolimab was administered to patients every 2 weeks at six dose levels: 0.01, 0.1, 0.3, 1.5, 3 and 10 mg/kg. Of the approximately 50 dose-escalation patients, hepatocellular carcinoma was present in about 20, melanoma in roughly 15, renal cell carcinoma in 9 and head and neck cancer in 9. In the dose-escalation cohort, 75% to 90% of patients were male, and the mean age was roughly 60 years with a range of roughly 20 to 85. Partial responses occurred in three dose-escalation patients: two with cutaneous melanoma and one with hepatocellular carcinoma. The paper covers the monotherapy dose-escalation part of the phase I ivuxolimab trial, which included N of about 50 patients. The point of sequencing TCRbeta in the periphery was to test whether ivuxolimab changed TCR sequence diversity and drove clonal T-cell expansion. Prior anti-PD-1, anti-PD-L1 or anti-CTLA-4 therapy was permitted, and about 40% of dose-escalation patients had received checkpoint inhibitors.

On the study overall, not on this receptor specifically: Which antigens the clonally expanded peripheral T cells were specific for was not determined. At doses from 0.1 to 3.0 mg/kg, clonal expansion was seen in both CD4+ and CD8+ blood T cells between baseline and week 6. In the 0.1-3.0 mg/kg groups, partial responders had among the lowest normalized peripheral clonal expansion, particularly in CD8+ T cells. After ivuxolimab, expanded clones were on average more numerous among CD8+ T cells than among CD4+ T cells. Low levels of normalized T-cell clonal expansion were also seen in some patients who did not respond.

Regarding this clone: Its binding antigen is unknown. No much larger clone is present one base from it, and per-base qualities are unavailable.

To sequence the TCRbeta CDR3 region, genomic DNA was isolated from the sorted cells. The immunoSEQ Assay was used to sequence the TCRbeta CDR3 regions. TCRdb carries this immuneACCESS record with in-frame sequences only. Its versions omit some clonotypes, under half of them owing to an unresolved V gene in the studies checked, with the rest unexplained. The sample includes 77,000 or so clones, with under 80% observed a single time. In total, the top ten clones hold approximately 5% of the sample. The trial excluded patients who had a history of autoimmune disease or who were on systemic immunosuppression. Peripheral blood for TCR sequencing was drawn from every dose cohort at baseline, at cycle 4 day 1 and at cycle 7 day 1. The samples were taken from a phase I, first-in-human, multicenter, open-label dose-escalation trial of ivuxolimab. Adults with locally advanced or metastatic melanoma, renal cell, hepatocellular, or head and neck squamous cell carcinoma were enrolled in the trial. Before TCR sequencing, CD4+ T cells and CD8+ T cells from peripheral blood were sorted into separate populations.

Sequenced material: CD4+ or CD8+ T cells sorted from blood, taken in a trial of the OX40 agonist ivuxolimab. This TCR came from an adult with an advanced solid tumor such as melanoma, head and neck, liver or kidney cancer.

The base sequence is TGTGCCAGCAGCTTAGATCTGAACACTGAAGCTTTCTTT. This gives the protein CASSLDLNTEAFF. This chain joins TRBV7-6 to TRBJ1-1; the D gene identity is not certain. From the cysteine up to the phenylalanine, the CDR3 has a length of 13 residues. This entry keeps only the CDR3 DNA: 39 bases, framed from base 1. The trim is 1 base for V and 0 bases for J, with a gap of 3 bases between the germline ends. The CDR1 and CDR2 encoded by the germline V gene are SGHVS and FNYEAQ.